This is a list of T cell receptor beta chains from one sample in a study of blood T cells in healthy people across ages. In TCRdb, the 5' RACE reads were re-called with MiXCR into one record per CDR3 protein. The sample shows approximately 780,000 distinct CDR3 sequences, around 25% of them seen only once. This sample was also put to use in a study of T cells of mothers and their children.

Sample: blood. Receptors were obtained from a boy between 10 and 17 years old in good health. CDR3s include the opening cysteine and the closing phenylalanine or tryptophan. The D gene is left open where the match is weak. For some rows the clone size is stated as once, few or many, or as a class when expanded; others skip it.

v_gene	d_gene	abundance	j_gene	CDR3nt	CDR3aa
TRBV6-6	NA	many	TRBJ2-1	TGTGCCAGCAGTCCCCTGGGGGAGCAGTTCTTC	CASSPLGEQFF
TRBV27	NA	few	TRBJ1-6	TGTGCCAGCAGGGTTCTTGCGCTGGGTTCACCCCTCCACTTT	CASRVLALGSPLHF
TRBV27	NA	NA	TRBJ2-5	TGTGCCAGCAGGCAGAGCCAAGAGACCCAGTACTTC	CASRQSQETQYF
TRBV2	NA	NA	TRBJ1-5	TGTGCCAGCAGTCTCGAGGGGGGGCCCGATCAGCCCCAGCATTTT	CASSLEGGPDQPQHF
TRBV4-3	TRBD2	NA	TRBJ2-3	TGCGCCAGCAGCCAACTAGCGGGGGAAGTAGATACGCAGTATTTT	CASSQLAGEVDTQYF
TRBV4-1	TRBD1	few	TRBJ2-7	TGCGCCAGCAGCCAAACACCGGGACAGGGGGCCTACGAGCAGTACTTC	CASSQTPGQGAYEQYF
TRBV5-1	TRBD1	NA	TRBJ2-1	TGCGCCAGCAGCTCCCGGGACAGGGATCTCGATGAGCAGTTCTTC	CASSSRDRDLDEQFF
TRBV6-5	NA	NA	TRBJ1-2	TGTGCCAGCAGCCCGACATCAAAACCTAACTATGGCTACACCTTC	CASSPTSKPNYGYTF
TRBV20-1	NA	many	TRBJ2-5	TGCAGTGCTGGGGGGCCCCCGCAGCCTCAGGGGGGAGAGACCCAGTACTTC	CSAGGPPQPQGGETQYF
TRBV12-3/TRBV12-4	NA	few	TRBJ2-2	TGTGCCAGCAGTTTAATAGCAGGGGACACCGGGGAGCTGTTTTTT	CASSLIAGDTGELFF
TRBV4-2	NA	few	TRBJ1-3	TGTGCCAGCAGCCCGCCTGGGGGGTCTGGAAACACCATATATTTT	CASSPPGGSGNTIYF
TRBV11-1	NA	few	TRBJ2-7	TGTGCCAGCAGCTTTCATAAGGGATACGAGCAGTACTTC	CASSFHKGYEQYF
TRBV20-1	NA	NA	TRBJ2-7	TGCAGTGCCCGGACAGAATCCTACGAGCAGTACTTC	CSARTESYEQYF
TRBV9	TRBD2	NA	TRBJ2-7	TGTGCCAGCAGCGTAGATGGCGGGGGGACCTACGAGCAGTACTTC	CASSVDGGGTYEQYF
TRBV20-1	TRBD2	NA	TRBJ2-5	TGCAGTGCTAGAGATACTAGCGGGCCTAACCAAGAGACCCAGTACTTC	CSARDTSGPNQETQYF
TRBV10-3	NA	NA	TRBJ2-7	TGTGCCATCAGTGAGTCGAGGACGTCCTACGAGCAGTACTTC	CAISESRTSYEQYF
TRBV19	NA	NA	TRBJ1-1	TGTGCCAGTAGTATCTGGTCCCGAAACACTGAAGCTTTCTTT	CASSIWSRNTEAFF
TRBV20-1	TRBD1	NA	TRBJ1-1	TGCAGTGCTAGAGATGATCAAGGGACAGGGGGCGCAACTGAAGCTTTCTTT	CSARDDQGTGGATEAFF
TRBV28	NA	NA	TRBJ2-5	TGTGCCAGCAGACTAGGGAGGGGGCGGCAAGAGACCCAGTACTTC	CASRLGRGRQETQYF
TRBV5-1	NA	NA	TRBJ1-2	TGCGCCAGCAGCTTGGAAGGGGGAGAAGGGTACTATGGCTACACCTTC	CASSLEGGEGYYGYTF
TRBV6-6	TRBD1	NA	TRBJ1-3	TGTGCCAGCAGTACGACAGGGGACTCTGGAAACACCATATATTTT	CASSTTGDSGNTIYF
TRBV12-5	NA	NA	TRBJ2-1	TGTGCTAGTCAGTTTAACAATGAGCAGTTCTTC	CASQFNNEQFF
TRBV11-2	NA	few	TRBJ2-5	TGTGCCAGCAGCTCTTGGCTTGATCGAAAGACCCAGTACTTC	CASSSWLDRKTQYF
TRBV25-1	NA	NA	TRBJ2-1	TGTGCCAGCAGAGGCTGGGTTGAGAAGCAGTTCTTC	CASRGWVEKQFF
TRBV6-5	NA	few	TRBJ2-4	TGTGCCAGCAGCACCTACAGGGCTCTAGCCAAAAACATTCAGTACTTC	CASSTYRALAKNIQYF
TRBV7-3	NA	once	TRBJ1-1	TGTGCCTGCAGCATCTACGGGGGGAACACTGAAGCTTTCTTT	CACSIYGGNTEAFF
TRBV20-1	TRBD1	NA	TRBJ2-7	TGCAGTGCTAGGGACGGGACAGCCTACGAGCAGTACTTC	CSARDGTAYEQYF
TRBV28	NA	few	TRBJ2-6	TGTGCCAGCAGCAAGACAGGTTTCTCTGGGGCCAACGTCCTGACTTTC	CASSKTGFSGANVLTF
TRBV18	TRBD1	few	TRBJ2-1	TGTGCCAGCTCACCACCGGGACAGGGAAACAATGAGCAGTTCTTC	CASSPPGQGNNEQFF
TRBV27	NA	NA	TRBJ2-6	TGTGCCAGCAGTTTAAATGGGGCAGCAGGGGCCAACGTCCTGACTTTC	CASSLNGAAGANVLTF
TRBV5-1	NA	NA	TRBJ2-1	TGCGCCAGCAGCCCCGTCAGACTGACAGAGAAGGGTGAGCAGTTCTTC	CASSPVRLTEKGEQFF
TRBV4-1	TRBD2	NA	TRBJ2-5	TGCGCCAGCAGCCTGGGGCTAGCGGCTGCGGAGACCCAGTACTTC	CASSLGLAAAETQYF
TRBV6-5	NA	NA	TRBJ2-7	TGTGCCAGCAGTTACGGCGCAGCTGGCGAGCAGTACTTC	CASSYGAAGEQYF
TRBV12-3/TRBV12-4	TRBD1	few	TRBJ1-5	TGTGCCAGCAGAAGTACAGGGGACGATCAGCCCCAGCATTTT	CASRSTGDDQPQHF
TRBV29-1	NA	few	TRBJ2-5	TGCAGCGTTGGAGGGCAGGGTCAAGAGACCCAGTACTTC	CSVGGQGQETQYF
TRBV9	TRBD2	few	TRBJ2-5	TGTGCCAGCAGCGCCCGCGCAACTAGCGGGGGGCTCCAAGAGACCCAGTACTTC	CASSARATSGGLQETQYF
TRBV4-1	NA	NA	TRBJ1-1	TGCGCCAGCAGCCACGGGAGATGGGGTGACCCTGAAGCTTTCTTT	CASSHGRWGDPEAFF
TRBV5-1	TRBD1	once	TRBJ2-3	TGCGCCAGCAGCTACGGACAGGGCCCACCGGGTTTT	CASSYGQGPPGF
TRBV12-3/TRBV12-4	NA	few	TRBJ1-4	TGTGCCAGCAGTGGGGGGTTTCGTGAAAAACTGTTTTTT	CASSGGFREKLFF
TRBV6-2/TRBV6-3	NA	few	TRBJ2-7	TGTGCCAGCACCCTATCCCCCTCCTACGAGCAGTACTTC	CASTLSPSYEQYF
TRBV12-5	NA	NA	TRBJ2-7	TGTGCTAGTGGTTTGGGGACCGGACTTTACTACGAGCAGTACTTC	CASGLGTGLYYEQYF
TRBV6-6	NA	NA	TRBJ2-5	TGTGCCAGCAGTTACTCCTCCGGGACGTCGCGAGAGACCCAGTACTTC	CASSYSSGTSRETQYF
TRBV10-3	NA	NA	TRBJ2-1	TGTGCCATCAGTGAGTCGCTAGGGGGGTCTTACAATGAGCAGTTCTTC	CAISESLGGSYNEQFF
TRBV29-1	NA	few	TRBJ2-1	TGCAGCGGGGAAGACAGGCCTCGTGTCAATGAGCAGTTCTTC	CSGEDRPRVNEQFF
TRBV9	NA	NA	TRBJ2-3	TGTGCCAGCAGCGTAGGGTCTACATCCCGGGTAGATACGCAGTATTTT	CASSVGSTSRVDTQYF
TRBV20-1	NA	NA	TRBJ2-2	TGCAGTGCTAGAGTCAACATGGGCACCGGGGAGCTGTTTTTT	CSARVNMGTGELFF
TRBV7-2	TRBD2	once	TRBJ2-5	TGTGCCAGCAGCTCCCGAGGGGTTCAGCGGGGGGGCAAGACCCAGTACTTC	CASSSRGVQRGGKTQYF
TRBV20-1	NA	NA	TRBJ2-1	TGCAGTGCTAGAGATCGGGCGGGACAGCACTACAACGAGCAGTTCTTC	CSARDRAGQHYNEQFF
TRBV11-2	NA	few	TRBJ1-2	TGTGCCAGCAGCTTAGCCAGGAGGGACCCGGGCTATGGCTACACCTTC	CASSLARRDPGYGYTF
TRBV5-1	NA	NA	TRBJ1-2	TGCGCCAGCAGCTCAGGACAGAACTACTATGGCTACACCTTC	CASSSGQNYYGYTF
TRBV5-1	NA	NA	TRBJ1-6	TGCGCCAGCAGCTCGTTCCCGGGACTGAACAATTCACCCCTCCACTTT	CASSSFPGLNNSPLHF
TRBV5-1	TRBD1	few	TRBJ1-1	TGCGCCAGCAGCCAGATGGACAGGCTGAAGACTGAAGCTTTCTTT	CASSQMDRLKTEAFF
TRBV6-2/TRBV6-3	TRBD1	NA	TRBJ1-5	TGTGCCAGCAGTCCTCAGGGGGGAGCGGGAGATACGCAGCATTTT	CASSPQGGAGDTQHF